This T cell receptor (beta chain) is drawn from a study of T cells in Graves' hyperthyroidism and ophthalmopathy. What was amplified from RNA transcripts were TCR beta CDR3 regions. When the TCR CDR3 underwent first-round RT-PCR, the HTBI primer set was used. TCRdb analysed the multiplex PCR reads with MiXCR anew, one entry per CDR3 protein. The sample records over 650,000 distinct CDR3 sequences, 15% to 20% being singletons. Graves' hyperthyroidism was deemed stable absent ophthalmopathy progression within 18 months. Each diagnosis was grounded in clinical symptoms, serum thyroxine and TRAb, thyroid ultrasound, and orbital computed tomography. Study-level points and caveats: Ophthalmopathy, which appeared later, was predicted by the model a median around 6.5 months before onset. Most thyroid clonotypes that were expanded above 0.001 also turned up in blood.

The table lists this clonotype with many counts. Antigen: not known. Looked up from germline, CDR1 is SGHRS and CDR2 is YFSETQ. Trimming took 6 bases from V and 8 from J; bases not matched to a gene: 7. The CDR3 spans 14 residues. Sequencing input: blood. The rearrangement links TRBV5-1 to TRBJ2-1; 11 bases line up with TRBD2. This TCR derives from a man aged 18 to 30 with Graves' hyperthyroidism. The CDR3 protein is CASKTSGNLDEQFF. CDR3 nucleotides: TGCGCCAGCAAGACTAGCGGGAATTTGGATGAGCAGTTCTTC.